This T cell receptor (beta chain) comes out of a study of T cells in Graves' hyperthyroidism and ophthalmopathy. This clonotype came up many times. What it binds is unknown. TCR beta CDR3 region amplification was performed from RNA transcripts. The HTBI primer set served for first-round RT-PCR of the TCR CDR3. One entry per CDR3 protein, called by TCRdb with MiXCR from the multiplex PCR reads. The data show 450,000 to 650,000 distinct CDR3 sequences, 11% to 15% seen once. Whole-study results and caveats: Before onset, by a median of 6.5 months, the model predicted ophthalmopathy.

Clinical symptoms, serum thyroxine and TRAb, thyroid ultrasound and orbital computed tomography were used for the diagnoses. The CDR3 extends over 16 amino acids. Germline lookup yields CDR1 PRHDT and CDR2 FYEKMQ (reference sequence). V shed 4 bases and J shed 2 bases, with 17 bases lying between them. The specimen was blood. This sequence joins TRBV13 and TRBJ1-2; no definite D call. The sequence came from a woman aged 18-29 years with Graves' ophthalmopathy. DNA for the CDR3: TGTGCCAGCAGCTCCGTTAGGAGCCCGGGGAACTATGGCTACACCTTC. Its protein is CASSSVRSPGNYGYTF.